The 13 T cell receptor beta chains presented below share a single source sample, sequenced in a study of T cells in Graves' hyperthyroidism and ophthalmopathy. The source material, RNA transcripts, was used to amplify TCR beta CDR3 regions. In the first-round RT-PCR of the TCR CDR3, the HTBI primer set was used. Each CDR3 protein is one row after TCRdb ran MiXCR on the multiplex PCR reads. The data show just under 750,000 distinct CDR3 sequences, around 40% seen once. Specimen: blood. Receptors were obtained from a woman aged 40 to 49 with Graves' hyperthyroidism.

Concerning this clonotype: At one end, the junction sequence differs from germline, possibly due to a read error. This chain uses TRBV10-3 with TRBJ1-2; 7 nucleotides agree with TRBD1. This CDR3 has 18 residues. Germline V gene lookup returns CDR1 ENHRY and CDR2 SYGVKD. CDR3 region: CASSPEDRKIWLAYGYTF. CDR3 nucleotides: TGTGCCAGCAGTCCCGAGGACAGGAAGATATGGTTGGCCTATGGCTACACCTTC.

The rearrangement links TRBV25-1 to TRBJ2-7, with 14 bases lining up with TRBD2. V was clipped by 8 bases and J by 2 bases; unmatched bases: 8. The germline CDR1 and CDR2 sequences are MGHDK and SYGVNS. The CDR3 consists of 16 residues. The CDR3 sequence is CASGQEGLAGAYEQYF. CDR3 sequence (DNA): TGTGCCAGCGGCCAAGAGGGACTAGCGGGAGCCTACGAGCAGTACTTC.

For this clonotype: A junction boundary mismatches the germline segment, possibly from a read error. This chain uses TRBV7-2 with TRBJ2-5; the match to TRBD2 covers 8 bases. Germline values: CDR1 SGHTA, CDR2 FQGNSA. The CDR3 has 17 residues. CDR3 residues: CAGSQVPSGRRSETQYF. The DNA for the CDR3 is TGTGCCGGCAGCCAAGTCCCTAGCGGGCGGAGAAGTGAGACCCAGTACTTC.

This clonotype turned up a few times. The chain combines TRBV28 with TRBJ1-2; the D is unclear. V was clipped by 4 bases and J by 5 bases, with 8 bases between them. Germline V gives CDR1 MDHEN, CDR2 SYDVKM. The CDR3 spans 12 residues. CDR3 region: CASSSPQYGYTF. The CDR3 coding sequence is TGTGCCAGCAGTTCCCCCCAATATGGCTACACCTTC.

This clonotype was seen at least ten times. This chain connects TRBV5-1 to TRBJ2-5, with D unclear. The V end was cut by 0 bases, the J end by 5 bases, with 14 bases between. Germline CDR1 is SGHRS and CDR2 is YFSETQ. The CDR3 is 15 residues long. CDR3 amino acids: CASSLAASWMETQYF. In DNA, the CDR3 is TGCGCCAGCAGCTTGGCCGCAAGCTGGATGGAGACCCAGTACTTC.

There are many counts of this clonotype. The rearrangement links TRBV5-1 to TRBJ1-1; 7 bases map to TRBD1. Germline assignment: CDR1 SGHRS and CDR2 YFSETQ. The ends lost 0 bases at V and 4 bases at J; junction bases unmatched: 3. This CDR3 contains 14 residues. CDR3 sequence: CASSLATGVTEAFF. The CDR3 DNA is TGCGCCAGCAGCTTGGCAACAGGGGTCACTGAAGCTTTCTTT. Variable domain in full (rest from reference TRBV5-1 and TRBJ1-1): KAGVTQTPRYLIKTRGQQVTLSCSPISGHRSVSWYQQTPGQGLQFLFEYFSETQRNKGNFPGRFSGRQFSNSRSEMNVSTLELGDSALYLCASSLATGVTEAFFGQGTRLTVV.

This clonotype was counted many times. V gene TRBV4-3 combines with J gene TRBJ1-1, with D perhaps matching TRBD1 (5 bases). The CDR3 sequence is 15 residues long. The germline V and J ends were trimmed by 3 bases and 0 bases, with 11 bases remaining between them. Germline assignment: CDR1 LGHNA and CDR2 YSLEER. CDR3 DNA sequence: TGCGCCAGCAGCCATAGACAGCGCATGAACACTGAAGCTTTCTTT. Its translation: CASSHRQRMNTEAFF.

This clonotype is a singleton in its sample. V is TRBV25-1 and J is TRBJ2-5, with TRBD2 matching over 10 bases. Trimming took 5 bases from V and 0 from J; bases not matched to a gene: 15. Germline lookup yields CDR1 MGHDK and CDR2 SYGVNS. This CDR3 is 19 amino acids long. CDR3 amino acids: CASSFPGLAGVGYQETQYF. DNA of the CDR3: TGTGCCAGCAGTTTCCCCGGGCTAGCGGGAGTTGGGTACCAAGAGACCCAGTACTTC.

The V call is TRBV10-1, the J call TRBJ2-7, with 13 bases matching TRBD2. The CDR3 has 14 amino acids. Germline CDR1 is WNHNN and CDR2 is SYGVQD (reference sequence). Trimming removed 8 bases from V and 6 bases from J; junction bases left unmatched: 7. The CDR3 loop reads CASAPGLAGSEQYF. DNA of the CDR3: TGCGCCAGCGCGCCGGGACTAGCGGGAAGCGAGCAGTACTTC.

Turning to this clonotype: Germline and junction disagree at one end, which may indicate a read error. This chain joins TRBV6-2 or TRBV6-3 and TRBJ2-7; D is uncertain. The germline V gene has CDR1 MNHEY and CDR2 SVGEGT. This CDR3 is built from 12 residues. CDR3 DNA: TGTGCCAGCAGTTACGAGAGCTACGGGCAGTACTTC. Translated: CASSYESYGQYF.

The CDR3 sequence: CASSYARNTGELFF. The CDR3 DNA reads TGTGCCAGCAGTTACGCGAGGAACACCGGGGAGCTGTTTTTT. The genes are TRBV6-6 and TRBJ2-2; no reliable D call. Germline values: CDR1 MNHNY, CDR2 SVGAGI (reference sequence). This CDR3 has 14 amino acids. V was clipped by 2 bases and J by 1 base, with 5 bases between them.

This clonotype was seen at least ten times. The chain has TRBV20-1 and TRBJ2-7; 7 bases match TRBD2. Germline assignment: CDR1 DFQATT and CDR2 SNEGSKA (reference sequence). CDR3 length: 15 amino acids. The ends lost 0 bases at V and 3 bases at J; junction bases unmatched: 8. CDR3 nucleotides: TGCAGTGCTAGAGATTATCGCCTAGCGGACTACGAGCAGTACTTC. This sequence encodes CSARDYRLADYEQYF.

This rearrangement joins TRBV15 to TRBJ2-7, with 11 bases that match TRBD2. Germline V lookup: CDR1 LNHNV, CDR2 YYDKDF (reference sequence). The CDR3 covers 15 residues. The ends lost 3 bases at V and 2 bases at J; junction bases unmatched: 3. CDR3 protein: CATSSSTSGTYEQYF. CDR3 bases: TGTGCCACCAGCAGCTCGACTAGCGGGACCTACGAGCAGTACTTC.